This T cell receptor (beta chain) was sequenced in a study of blood T cell repertoires in COVID-19. Study as a whole: Both acute and convalescent COVID-19 samples were obtained from the United States, Italy and Spain.

This CDR3 is built from 15 residues. Per germline, CDR1 MNHEY and CDR2 SMNVEV (reference sequence). V was trimmed by 8 bases and J by 4 bases, leaving 18 bases between them. Original processing notes: Estimation of nucleated cell counts was performed using reference gene primer amplification. Clones were sequenced by immunoSEQ multiplex PCR, and TCRdb holds only the in-frame ones, with some missing. The DNA was the basis for D and trimming; V, J and clone size are from that table. The repertoire holds roughly 30,000 clones, about 88% seen once, with around 48% in the top ten. The TCR was taken from a human donor with acute or convalescent COVID-19. The donor label of this sample is uncertain. The sequenced material came from peripheral blood. The rearrangement uses TRBV27 and TRBJ1-5; D not resolved. DNA of the CDR3: TGTGCCAGCGCGGTTCGTCGGGGAATGAATCAGCCCCAGCATTTT. Its translation is CASAVRRGMNQPQHF.